Presented here are 27 T cell receptor beta chains from one specimen sequenced in a study of response to subunit inactivated influenza vaccine. Each CDR3 protein is one row after TCRdb ran MiXCR on the RT-PCR reads. Among roughly 500,000 distinct CDR3 sequences listed, around 25% were seen once. The source was CD4+ T cells sorted from PBMCs, collected more than 4 days after vaccination. These receptors originate from a man aged 50-59 years who received an inactivated influenza vaccine.

The V and J genes are TRBV20-1 and TRBJ2-7; D is possibly TRBD2 (5 bases). Germline loops: CDR1 DFQATT, CDR2 SNEGSKA (reference sequence). The CDR3 covers 11 residues. V dropped 3 bases and J dropped 4 bases, with 7 bases sitting between them. As DNA, the CDR3 is TGCAGTGCTAGCGAGGGATACGAGCAGTACTTC. This translates into CSASEGYEQYF.

This clonotype was observed a few times. The chain couples TRBV4-3 to TRBJ1-4, with D possibly being TRBD1 (6 bases). CDR1 LGHNA and CDR2 YSLEER come from the germline V gene. CDR3 length: 15 amino acids. Deletions cut 0 bases from V and 8 bases from J, with 13 bases between. The CDR3 DNA reads as TGCGCCAGCAGCCAAGATACAGGGCTAGTAGAAAAACTGTTTTTT. Its translation is CASSQDTGLVEKLFF.

The chain joins TRBV20-1 to TRBJ2-1; tentative D call: TRBD2 (6 bases). The ends were cut back, 2 bases at V and 2 bases at J, with 10 bases in the middle. The V gene's germline CDR1 is DFQATT and CDR2 SNEGSKA (reference sequence). The CDR3 spans 14 residues. CDR3 in amino acids: CSARTGEAYNEQFF. The CDR3 nucleotides read TGCAGTGCTAGAACCGGGGAGGCCTACAATGAGCAGTTCTTC.

The rearrangement links TRBV20-1 to TRBJ2-5, with a possible D match to TRBD2 (5 bases). Trimming removed 0 bases from V and 5 bases from J, with 10 bases in between. Per the germline V gene, CDR1 is DFQATT and CDR2 is SNEGSKA (reference sequence). The CDR3 contains 13 residues. The DNA for the CDR3 is TGCAGTGCTAGAGATTTGGTAGCGGAGACCCAGTACTTC. It specifies CSARDLVAETQYF.

The chain is built from TRBV20-1 and TRBJ2-1; 8 bases line up with TRBD2. The CDR3 loop spans 15 amino acids. CDR1 is DFQATT, CDR2 SNEGSKA, per germline (reference sequence). Trimming at V came to 1 base and at J to 1 base, leaving 3 bases not matched to a gene. The CDR3 is CSARVTSGSYNEQFF. The CDR3 nucleotides are TGCAGTGCTAGAGTTACTAGCGGTTCCTACAATGAGCAGTTCTTC.

There are a few counts of this clonotype. The V and J genes are TRBV5-1 and TRBJ2-3; maybe TRBD2 (6 bases). Germline V gives CDR1 SGHRS, CDR2 YFSETQ. V lost 5 bases and J 5 bases, leaving 18 bases between the germline ends. The CDR3 consists of 15 residues. The CDR3 loop reads CASRKGGRGGDTQYF. The CDR3 nucleotides read TGCGCCAGCAGAAAAGGAGGTCGGGGAGGAGATACGCAGTATTTT.

This chain joins TRBV12-3 or TRBV12-4 and TRBJ2-3; possibly TRBD1 or TRBD2 for D (5 bases each). The CDR3 covers 13 residues. Trimming stripped 6 bases from V and 4 bases from J, with 11 bases between. In nucleotides, the CDR3 is TGTGCCAGCAGGAGACAGAGGGCAGATACGCAGTATTTT. This encodes CASRRQRADTQYF.

The rearrangement uses TRBV7-2 and TRBJ2-2; TRBD2 might be the D (6 bases). Germline V gene lookup returns CDR1 SGHTA and CDR2 FQGNSA. V was cut by 5 bases and J by 1 base, with 17 bases left in between. There are 17 residues in the CDR3. CDR3 protein: CASSLSGGSGNTGELFF. The CDR3 coding sequence is TGTGCCAGCAGCCTTTCTGGTGGTAGCGGGAACACCGGGGAGCTGTTTTTT. The full variable domain, completed using reference TRBV7-2 and TRBJ2-2, is GAGVSQSPSNKVTEKGKDVELRCDPISGHTALYWYRQSLGQGLEFLIYFQGNSAPDKSGLPSDRFSAERTGGSVSTLTIQRTQQEDSAVYLCASSLSGGSGNTGELFFGEGSRLTVL.

In this sample, this clonotype turned up a few times. The gene calls are TRBV6-1 and TRBJ2-7; 9 bases line up with TRBD2. Trimming removed 5 bases from V and 6 bases from J; junction bases left unmatched: 8. Germline V lookup: CDR1 MNHNS, CDR2 SASEGT. There are 14 residues in the CDR3. This CDR3 is CASSSPGTSLEQYF. The DNA for the CDR3 is TGTGCCAGCAGTAGCCCCGGGACTAGCCTCGAGCAGTACTTC.

This rearrangement joins TRBV9 to TRBJ2-3, with 7 bases aligning to TRBD2. The germline V gene encodes CDR1 SGDLS and CDR2 YYNGEE. The CDR3 length is 15 residues. V shed 0 bases, J shed 2 bases, and the junction held 3 bases outside the gene matches. CDR3 DNA: TGTGCCAGCAGCGTAGGACTAGCCTCCACAGATACGCAGTATTTT. It is translated as CASSVGLASTDTQYF.

This clonotype was observed a handful of times. V gene TRBV20-1 combines with J gene TRBJ1-2; D gene uncertain. V gave up 4 bases and J gave up 3 bases, with 6 bases separating them. The CDR3 extends over 11 amino acids. Looked up from germline, CDR1 is DFQATT and CDR2 is SNEGSKA (reference sequence). CDR3 nucleotide sequence: TGCAGTGCTATGGGTGACTATGGCTACACCTTC. Its protein is CSAMGDYGYTF.

CDR3 sequence: CASSIQLEGEQFF. The CDR3 nucleotides read TGTGCCAGCAGCATTCAACTAGAGGGTGAGCAGTTCTTC. The chain carries TRBV11-2 and TRBJ2-1, with D tentatively TRBD2 (5 bases). Germline assignment: CDR1 SGHAT and CDR2 FQNNGV. V was clipped by 5 bases and J by 9 bases, with 14 bases between them. The CDR3 runs to 13 residues.

The rearrangement joins TRBV11-3 to TRBJ2-5; 10 nucleotides line up with TRBD2. The CDR3 runs to 15 residues. Germline loops: CDR1 SGHNT, CDR2 YENEEA. Trimming at V came to 5 bases and at J to 5 bases, leaving 8 bases not matched to a gene. CDR3 sequence (DNA): TGTGCCAGCAGCCCAGGCCTAGCGGGAGAGGAGACCCAGTACTTC. Translating gives CASSPGLAGEETQYF.

Ten or more counts support this clonotype. The V and J genes are TRBV7-9 and TRBJ1-6, with 8 positions matching TRBD1. V shed 4 bases and J 5 bases; nucleotides not matched to a gene: 1. The length of the CDR3 is 14 residues. Looked up from germline, CDR1 is SEHNR and CDR2 is FQNEAQ (reference sequence). The CDR3 DNA reads TGTGCCAGCAGCTCGGGACAGGATAATTCACCCCTCCACTTT. This codes for CASSSGQDNSPLHF. Together with reference TRBV7-9 and TRBJ1-6, the CDR3 gives the full variable domain: DTGVSQNPRHKITKRGQNVTFRCDPISEHNRLYWYRQTLGQGPEFLTYFQNEAQLEKSRLLSDRFSAERPKGSFSTLEIQRTEQGDSAMYLCASSSGQDNSPLHFGNGTRLTVT.

This clonotype was counted a few times. The chain carries TRBV18 and TRBJ2-1; 9 bases fit TRBD1. After removal of 10 bases from V and 2 bases from J, the junction contained 6 bases not matched to a gene. The CDR3 contains 14 residues. From germline, CDR1 is KGHSH and CDR2 LQKENI. CDR3 coding DNA: TGTGCCACGTCGAGGGACAGGGCCTACAATGAGCAGTTCTTC. This translates into CATSRDRAYNEQFF.

The V call is TRBV27, the J call TRBJ2-2; maybe TRBD2 (5 bases). From germline, CDR1 is MNHEY and CDR2 SMNVEV (reference sequence). Trimming cost V 8 bases and J 1 base, with 17 bases left between them. The CDR3 sequence is 16 residues long. DNA for the CDR3: TGTGCCAGCCGCTTCGGAGCGGCCAAGAACACCGGGGAGCTGTTTTTT. Translated, it gives CASRFGAAKNTGELFF.

This clonotype has only a few counts. The chain combines TRBV10-3 with TRBJ2-7, with D perhaps given as TRBD1 or TRBD2 (5 bases each). This CDR3 spans 16 amino acids. V was clipped by 3 bases and J by 4 bases, with 19 bases between them. Germline-derived CDR1 and CDR2 are ENHRY and SYGVKD. CDR3 loop: CAISEGRNRGNYEQYF. CDR3 DNA sequence: TGTGCCATCAGTGAAGGTCGCAATCGGGGCAATTACGAGCAGTACTTC.

This chain uses TRBV4-2 with TRBJ2-2; D ambiguous. Germline CDR1 and CDR2: LGHNA and YNFKEQ. Trimming cost V 1 base and J 0 bases, with 9 bases left between them. This CDR3 is 16 amino acids long. As DNA, the CDR3 is TGTGCCAGCAGCCAAGTGTTCCAAACGAACACCGGGGAGCTGTTTTTT. The encoded protein is CASSQVFQTNTGELFF.

This clonotype was recorded many times. The chain couples TRBV10-3 to TRBJ2-5; D uncertain. V lost 6 bases to trimming and J lost 2 bases, with 7 bases between them. Germline CDR1 reads ENHRY; CDR2 reads SYGVKD. The CDR3 is 12 residues long. CDR3 coding DNA: TGTGCCATCAGGGATCGTCAAGAGACCCAGTACTTC. This gives the protein CAIRDRQETQYF.

The chain couples TRBV25-1 to TRBJ2-3, with a tentative D call TRBD2 (6 bases). Trimming removed 3 bases at V and 1 base at J, with 11 bases between. CDR3 size: 15 residues. Germline assignment: CDR1 MGHDK and CDR2 SYGVNS. CDR3 protein: CASSDGRGGTDTQYF. DNA of the CDR3: TGTGCCAGCAGTGACGGGAGAGGGGGCACAGATACGCAGTATTTT. The full variable domain, in which reference TRBV25-1 and TRBJ2-3 provide the parts outside the CDR3, is EADIYQTPRYLVIGTGKKITLECSQTMGHDKMYWYQQDPGMELHLIHYSYGVNSTEKGDLSSESTVSRIRTEHFPLTLESARPSHTSQYLCASSDGRGGTDTQYFGPGTRLTVL.

This chain uses TRBV12-3 or TRBV12-4 with TRBJ2-6; D gene unclear. The CDR3 covers 14 residues. V was pared by 4 bases and J by 0 bases, with 4 bases between. CDR3 loop: CASSSYSGANVLTF. DNA for the CDR3: TGTGCCAGCAGTTCCTACTCTGGGGCCAACGTCCTGACTTTC.

This clonotype was seen ten or more times. V usage is TRBV5-1 and J usage is TRBJ1-1; D is ambiguous. CDR3 length equals 14 residues. The ends were cut back, 3 bases at V and 6 bases at J, with 15 bases in the middle. The germline V gene encodes CDR1 SGHRS and CDR2 YFSETQ. This CDR3 is CASSSATGSAEAFF. CDR3 DNA: TGCGCCAGCAGCTCTGCGACCGGTAGCGCTGAAGCTTTCTTT.

The table lists this clonotype with a few counts. The rearrangement joins TRBV5-1 to TRBJ2-5, with 7 bases identical to TRBD1. Germline assignment: CDR1 SGHRS and CDR2 YFSETQ. Losses at the gene ends were 2 bases for V and 2 bases for J; bases not matched to a gene: 12. The CDR3 totals 17 residues. The CDR3 here is CASSFLAFGTAQETQYF. The CDR3 coding sequence is TGCGCCAGCAGCTTTCTTGCCTTCGGGACAGCTCAAGAGACCCAGTACTTC.

A few counts support this clonotype. The V call is TRBV9, the J call TRBJ2-3, with 9 bases identical to TRBD2. V lost 2 bases and J lost 4; bases outside the gene matches: 5. Germline CDR1 reads SGDLS; CDR2 reads YYNGEE. This CDR3 is built from 15 residues. The CDR3 coding sequence is TGTGCCAGCAGCGTTGGGACTAGCTTTGCAGATACGCAGTATTTT. It codes for CASSVGTSFADTQYF.

The V gene is TRBV11-1, the J gene TRBJ2-5; D gene uncertain. This CDR3 has 13 amino acids. Germline assignment: CDR1 SGHAT and CDR2 FQDESV (reference sequence). The V end was cut by 8 bases, the J end by 5 bases, with 15 bases between. The CDR3 DNA reads TGTGCCAGCGGAACCTTAGTGGCGGAGACCCAGTACTTC. It specifies CASGTLVAETQYF. Complete variable domain (other parts from reference TRBV11-1 and TRBJ2-5): EAEVAQSPRYKITEKSQAVAFWCDPISGHATLYWYRQILGQGPELLVQFQDESVVDDSQLPKDRFSAERLKGVDSTLKIQPAELGDSAMYLCASGTLVAETQYFGPGTRLLVL.

The chain has TRBV12-3 or TRBV12-4 and TRBJ1-1; possible D gene TRBD1, 5 bases. Between the trimmed V and J ends, which lost 5 bases and 2 bases, there was a span of 12 bases. The CDR3 sequence is 14 residues long. The CDR3 region has the DNA TGTGCCAGCAGTAGAGGGGAAGCAAACACTGAAGCTTTCTTT. It codes for CASSRGEANTEAFF.

This clonotype was recorded a few times. The rearrangement links TRBV10-3 to TRBJ2-3, with 11 bases that match TRBD1. Losses at the gene ends were 6 bases for V and 6 bases for J; bases not matched to a gene: 17. The germline V gene has CDR1 ENHRY and CDR2 SYGVKD. The CDR3 has 18 residues. The CDR3 nucleotides read TGTGCCATCAGGGCCAGCCGAGGACAGGGGGCGGCTGTGGATACGCAGTATTTT. Its translation: CAIRASRGQGAAVDTQYF.